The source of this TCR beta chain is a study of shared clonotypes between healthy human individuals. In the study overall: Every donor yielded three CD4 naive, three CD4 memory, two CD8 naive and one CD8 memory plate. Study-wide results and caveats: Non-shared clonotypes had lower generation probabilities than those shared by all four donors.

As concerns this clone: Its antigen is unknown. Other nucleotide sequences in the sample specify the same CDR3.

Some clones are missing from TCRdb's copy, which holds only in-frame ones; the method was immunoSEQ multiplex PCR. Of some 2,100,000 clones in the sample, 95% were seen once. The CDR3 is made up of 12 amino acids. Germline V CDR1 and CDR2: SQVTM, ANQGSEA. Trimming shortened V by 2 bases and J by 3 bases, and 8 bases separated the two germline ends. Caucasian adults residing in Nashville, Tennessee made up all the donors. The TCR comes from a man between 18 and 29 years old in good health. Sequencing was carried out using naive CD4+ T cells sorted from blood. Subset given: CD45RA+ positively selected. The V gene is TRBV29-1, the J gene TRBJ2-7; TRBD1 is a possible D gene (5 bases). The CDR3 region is CSVERGGYEQYF. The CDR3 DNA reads TGCAGCGTTGAAAGGGGCGGCTACGAGCAGTACTTC.